The clone carrying this TCR beta chain was observed at least ten times. As it was prepared, the TCRbeta library received unique molecular identifiers. From the PCR reads, TCRdb called clonotypes with MiXCR, one entry per CDR3 protein. The sample shows roughly 400,000 distinct CDR3 sequences, around 21% of them seen only once. The entry originates in a study of T-cell reconstitution after alpha-beta-depleted transplantation in children. Germline V CDR1 and CDR2: MGHDK, SYGVNS. V gave up 8 bases and J gave up 2 bases, with 14 bases separating them. There are 14 residues in the CDR3. The receptor comes from a human donor who donated a stem cell graft to a child with acute myeloid leukemia. V usage is TRBV25-1 and J usage is TRBJ2-3; perhaps TRBD2 as D (6 bases). This specimen consisted of PBMCs from the stem cell graft donor, obtained from the stem cell graft. The CDR3 reads CASGPDYATDTQYF. The CDR3 DNA is TGTGCCAGCGGCCCGGACTACGCCACAGATACGCAGTATTTT.